Each of the 6 T cell receptor beta chains below was sequenced from the same sample in a study of blood T cell repertoires in COVID-19 (dated by TCRdb to about 2020). Preparation of the library involved the immunoSEQ multiplex PCR assay. TCRdb took this table from immuneACCESS and kept in-frame rearrangements with V and J called. Such tables lack part of the clones; where checked against another copy, unresolved V genes explain under half of the gap, and the rest is unexplained. This sample holds about 120,000 clones; 60% to 80% were observed only once. The ten largest clones take up 7.9% of the sample. The sample consisted of peripheral blood. These receptors all come from a human donor in a cohort sampled during active COVID-19.

The J gene is TRBJ1-5, the V gene TRBV15, with 7 nucleotides matching TRBD1. CDR3 size: 17 residues. CDR1 LNHNV and CDR2 YYDKDF come from the germline V gene (reference sequence). V lost 3 bases and J lost 0; bases outside the gene matches: 8. CDR3 coding DNA: TGTGCCACCAGCAGCAGGGGGGAGGTGGCTAGCAATCAGCCCCAGCATTTT. It is translated as CATSSRGEVASNQPQHF.

The rearrangement links TRBV20-1 to TRBJ2-7, with 9 bases matching TRBD2. V was clipped by 3 bases and J by 2 bases; unmatched bases: 11. The CDR3 totals 16 residues. The germline V gene has CDR1 DFQATT and CDR2 SNEGSKA (reference sequence). DNA for the CDR3: TGCAGTGCTAGTAGGGAGGCTAGCGGGATCCCCTACGAGCAGTACTTC. The encoded protein is CSASREASGIPYEQYF.

The rearrangement uses TRBV7-9 and TRBJ2-5; weak D call: TRBD1 (6 bases). Germline CDR1 and CDR2: SEHNR and FQNEAQ (reference sequence). This CDR3 has 14 residues. Trimming removed 5 bases at V and 0 bases at J, with 10 bases between. The CDR3 is CASSNRDYQETQYF. CDR3 coding DNA: TGTGCCAGCAGCAACAGGGATTACCAAGAGACCCAGTACTTC.

This chain links TRBV9 with TRBJ1-2; the match to TRBD1 covers 9 bases. Germline loops: CDR1 SGDLS, CDR2 YYNGEE. The CDR3 is 15 amino acids. V dropped 3 bases and J dropped 5; count of bases not matched to a gene: 8. The CDR3 loop is CASSASGQGRYGYTF. CDR3 in DNA: TGTGCCAGCAGCGCCTCGGGACAGGGAAGGTATGGCTACACCTTC.

V usage is TRBV5-4 and J usage is TRBJ2-1; 7 positions agree with TRBD1. Germline CDR1 is SGHNT and CDR2 is YYREEE (reference sequence). Unmatched junction bases numbered 3, after V lost 3 bases and J lost 9 bases. The CDR3 runs 12 residues. The CDR3: CASSSYRGEQFF. For the CDR3, the DNA is TGTGCCAGCAGCTCCTACAGGGGTGAGCAGTTCTTC.

This rearrangement joins TRBV5-1 to TRBJ2-2, with D possibly being TRBD2 (5 bases). V was pared by 0 bases and J by 6 bases, with 12 bases between. CDR1 and CDR2 from the germline V gene are SGHRS and YFSETQ. The CDR3 covers 15 residues. The CDR3, as DNA: TGCGCCAGCAGCTTGGGCAGGCTGAGGGCCGGGGAGCTGTTTTTT. Translation gives CASSLGRLRAGELFF.